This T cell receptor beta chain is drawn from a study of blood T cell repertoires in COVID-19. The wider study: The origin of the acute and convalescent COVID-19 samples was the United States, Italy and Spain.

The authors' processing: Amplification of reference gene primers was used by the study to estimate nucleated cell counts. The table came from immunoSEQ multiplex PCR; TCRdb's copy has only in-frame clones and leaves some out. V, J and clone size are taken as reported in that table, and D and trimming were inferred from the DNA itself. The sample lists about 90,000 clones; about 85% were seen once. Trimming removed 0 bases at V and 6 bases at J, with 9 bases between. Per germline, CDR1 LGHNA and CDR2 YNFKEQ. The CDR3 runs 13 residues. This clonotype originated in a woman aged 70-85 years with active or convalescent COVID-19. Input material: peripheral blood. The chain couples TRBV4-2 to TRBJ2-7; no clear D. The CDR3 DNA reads TGTGCCAGCAGCCAAGAGACAACAGCCGAGCAGTACTTC. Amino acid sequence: CASSQETTAEQYF.